A selection of T cell receptor beta chains follows, all from one sample in a study of long-term antiretroviral therapy in people with HIV. Sequencing used immunoSEQ multiplex PCR; TCRdb keeps in-frame clones, though not all of them. The table includes 22,000 or so clones, 84% detected once. This sample comprised unsorted PBMCs, obtained approximately 5.7 years after starting antiretroviral therapy. Source of these receptors: a man under 40 with HIV. The CDR3 runs from the conserved cysteine through the conserved F or W. The D gene is left open where the match is weak. Clone size is shown for a subset of rows, as once, few, many or a class of expanded clone.

cdr3_nt	cdr3_aa	clone_size	v_call	j_call	d_call
TGTGCCAGCAGCTTAGGGGGCGCCTTTGGAAACACCATATATTTT	CASSLGGAFGNTIYF	NA	TRBV7-9	TRBJ1-3	NA
TGTGCCAGCAGCCCTCAGGGTTCAACTAATGAAAAACTGTTTTTT	CASSPQGSTNEKLFF	NA	TRBV7-6	TRBJ1-4	NA
TGTGCCAGCAGTGACGGGGGGAACACCGGGGAGCTGTTTTTT	CASSDGGNTGELFF	NA	TRBV6-4	TRBJ2-2	NA
TGTGCCAGCAGTTACTCGACAGGCGAAGCTTTCTTT	CASSYSTGEAFF	NA	TRBV6-5	TRBJ1-1	NA
TGTGCCAGCAGCTGGGAGGAGGTTGAAAAACTGTTTTTT	CASSWEEVEKLFF	NA	TRBV7-3	TRBJ1-4	NA
TGTGCCAGCAGCGGACTAGCGGGGGGTAACACCGGGGAGCTGTTTTTT	CASSGLAGGNTGELFF	NA	TRBV14	TRBJ2-2	TRBD2
TGTGCCAGCAGTTTAGGGTTCACAGATACGCAGTATTTT	CASSLGFTDTQYF	once	TRBV28	TRBJ2-3	NA
TGTGCCAGTAGTCCCTGGGACAGACCCAATTCGCGATGGCAGTTCTTC	CASSPWDRPNSRWQFF	few	TRBV19	TRBJ2-1	TRBD1
TGCAGCGTTGGCACTAGCGGACTCCAAGAGACCCAGTACTTC	CSVGTSGLQETQYF	NA	TRBV29-1	TRBJ2-5	TRBD2
TGCAGCGCGCGCAGGGTAGACTATGGCTACACCTTC	CSARRVDYGYTF	NA	TRBV29-1	TRBJ1-2	NA
TGTGCCAGCAGTCCCGACCGGGACAAGGTCGGAGGCTACACCTTC	CASSPDRDKVGGYTF	NA	TRBV28	TRBJ1-2	NA
TGTGCCAGCAGTGAAGGAGGAGATACGCAGTATTTT	CASSEGGDTQYF	NA	TRBV6-1	TRBJ2-3	NA
TGTGCCAGCAGCTTAGGCCAGGGGGGACGATATGACTATCTACAAGGTTTCAGTGAGCAGTTCTTC	CASSLGQGGRYDYLQGFSEQFF	NA	TRBV7-6	TRBJ2-1	NA
TGTGCCAGCAGTGAGGGGACAGGGTACACTGAAGCTTTCTTT	CASSEGTGYTEAFF	once	TRBV6-1	TRBJ1-1	TRBD1
TGTGCCAGCAGTTCCTATTTTACGACTAGCACAGATACGCAGTATTTT	CASSSYFTTSTDTQYF	NA	TRBV28	TRBJ2-3	NA
TGTGCCAGTTCGGTCTCTAGCGGAAATGAGCAGTTCTTC	CASSVSSGNEQFF	few	TRBV19	TRBJ2-1	TRBD2
TGCAGCGTCGAGGGGAGGCAGGGGACTTTGAACACTGAAGCTTTCTTT	CSVEGRQGTLNTEAFF	NA	TRBV29-1	TRBJ1-1	NA
TGCGCCAGCAGCTCCTGGACAGAGAGCAATGAGCAGTTCTTC	CASSSWTESNEQFF	NA	TRBV5-1	TRBJ2-1	NA